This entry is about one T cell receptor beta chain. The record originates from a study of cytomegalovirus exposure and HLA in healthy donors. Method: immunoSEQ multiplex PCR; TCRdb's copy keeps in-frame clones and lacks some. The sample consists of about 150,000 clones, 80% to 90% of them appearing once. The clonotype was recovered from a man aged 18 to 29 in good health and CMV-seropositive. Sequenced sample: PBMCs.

The CDR3 DNA reads TGTGCCAGCAGCTTAGATGGGACTAGCGGTAACACCGGGGAGCTGTTTTTT. This encodes CASSLDGTSGNTGELFF. The rearrangement uses TRBV7-2 and TRBJ2-2; 11 bases line up with TRBD2. Trimming at V came to 1 base and at J to 2 bases, leaving 3 bases not matched to a gene. CDR1 and CDR2 (germline): SGHTA, FQGNSA. This CDR3 contains 17 residues.